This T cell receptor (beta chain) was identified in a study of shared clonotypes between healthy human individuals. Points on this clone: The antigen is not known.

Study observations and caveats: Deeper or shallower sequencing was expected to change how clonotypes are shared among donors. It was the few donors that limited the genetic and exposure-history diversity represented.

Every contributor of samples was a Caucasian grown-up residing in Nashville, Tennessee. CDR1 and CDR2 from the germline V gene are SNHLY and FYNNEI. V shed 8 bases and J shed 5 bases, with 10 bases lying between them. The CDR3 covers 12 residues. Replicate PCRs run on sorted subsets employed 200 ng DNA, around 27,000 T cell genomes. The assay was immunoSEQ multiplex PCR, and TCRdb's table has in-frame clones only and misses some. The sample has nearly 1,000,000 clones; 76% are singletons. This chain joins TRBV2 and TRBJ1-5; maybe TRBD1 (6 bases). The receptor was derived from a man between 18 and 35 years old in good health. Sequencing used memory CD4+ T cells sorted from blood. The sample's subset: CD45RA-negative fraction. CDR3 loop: CASQDSYQPQHF. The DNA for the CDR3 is TGTGCCAGCCAGGACAGCTATCAGCCCCAGCATTTT.